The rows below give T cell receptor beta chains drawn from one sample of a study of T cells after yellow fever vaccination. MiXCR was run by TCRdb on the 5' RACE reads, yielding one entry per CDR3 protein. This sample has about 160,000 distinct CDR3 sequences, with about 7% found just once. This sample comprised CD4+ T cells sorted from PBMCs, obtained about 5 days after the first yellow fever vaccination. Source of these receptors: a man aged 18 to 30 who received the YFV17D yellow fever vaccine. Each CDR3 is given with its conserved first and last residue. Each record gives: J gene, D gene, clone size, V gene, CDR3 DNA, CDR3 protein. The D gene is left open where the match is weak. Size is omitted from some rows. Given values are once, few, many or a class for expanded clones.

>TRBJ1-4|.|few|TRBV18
TGTGCCAGCTCACCACTTACAGGGCCTAATGAAAAACTGTTTTTT
CASSPLTGPNEKLFF
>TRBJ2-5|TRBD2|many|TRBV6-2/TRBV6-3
TGTGCCAGCAGTCCCCTGGGACTAGCGCAAGAGACCCAGTACTTC
CASSPLGLAQETQYF
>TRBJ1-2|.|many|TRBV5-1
TGCGCCAGCAGCTTGGGGGGCTTGTATGGCTACACCTTC
CASSLGGLYGYTF
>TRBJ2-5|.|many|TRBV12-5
TGTGCTAGTGGTTTCTCTGGGGCAGAGACCCAGTACTTC
CASGFSGAETQYF
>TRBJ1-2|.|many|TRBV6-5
TGTGCCAGCAGTTACTACGGGAGCTATGGCTACACCTTC
CASSYYGSYGYTF
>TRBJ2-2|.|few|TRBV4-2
TGTGCCAGCAGCACTAACAAGGCCTACACCGGGGAGCTGTTTTTT
CASSTNKAYTGELFF
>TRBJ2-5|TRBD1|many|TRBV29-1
TGCAGCGTCGGACAGGGTCAAGAGACCCAGTACTTC
CSVGQGQETQYF
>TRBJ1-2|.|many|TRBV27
TGTGCCAGCAGCCCGTTTAGTGGTGGGAACTATGGCTACACCTTC
CASSPFSGGNYGYTF
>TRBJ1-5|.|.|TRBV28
TGTGCCAGCAGTTTCCTCAAGAGCAATCAGCCCCAGCATTTT
CASSFLKSNQPQHF
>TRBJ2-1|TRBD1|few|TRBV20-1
TGCAGTGCTAGACAGGGACAGATTAACGGGCAGTTCTTC
CSARQGQINGQFF
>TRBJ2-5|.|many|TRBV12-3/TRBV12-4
TGTGCCAGCAGTCTACCGCCAGGGGAGACCCAGTACTTC
CASSLPPGETQYF
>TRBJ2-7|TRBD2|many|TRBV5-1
TGCGCCAGCAGCGTGGGACTAGCGGGGTATAGCTCCTACGAGCAGTACTTC
CASSVGLAGYSSYEQYF
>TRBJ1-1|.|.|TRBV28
TGTGCCAGCAGGGTAGGGGGTCCGGACACTGAAGCTTTCTTT
CASRVGGPDTEAFF
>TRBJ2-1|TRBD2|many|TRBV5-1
TGCGCCAGCAGCCCGACTAGCGGGGTCCACAATGAGCAGTTCTTC
CASSPTSGVHNEQFF
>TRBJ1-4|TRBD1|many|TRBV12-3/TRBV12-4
TGTGCCAGCAGTTTTACAGGGGGCATAGAAAAACTGTTTTTT
CASSFTGGIEKLFF
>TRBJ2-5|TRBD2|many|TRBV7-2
TGTGCCAGCAGCTTACTCGGGCTAGCGGGGTCCCAAGAGACCCAGTACTTC
CASSLLGLAGSQETQYF
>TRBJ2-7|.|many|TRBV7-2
TGTGCCAGCAGCCCCCCCCCATGGGTGGAGCAGTACTTC
CASSPPPWVEQYF
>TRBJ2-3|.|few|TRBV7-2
TGTGCCAGCAGCCCTCTCGCCGAGAATACGCAGTATTTT
CASSPLAENTQYF
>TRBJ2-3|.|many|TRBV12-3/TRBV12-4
TGTGCCAGCACTGGACTTCGCCGAGATACGCAGTATTTT
CASTGLRRDTQYF
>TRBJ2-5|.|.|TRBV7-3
TGTGCCAGCAGCTTCGACAGGAGAGAGACCCAGTACTTC
CASSFDRRETQYF
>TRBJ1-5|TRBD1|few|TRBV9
TGTGCCAGCAGCGTACTTGGGACAGCTGAGGAGCCCCAGCATTTT
CASSVLGTAEEPQHF
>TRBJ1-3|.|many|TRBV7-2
TGTGCCAGCAGCCGTAACAGGGGAAACACCATATATTTT
CASSRNRGNTIYF
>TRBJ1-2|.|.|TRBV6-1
TGTGCCAGCAGTCCGGGACGCCTGAGGGGCTACACCTTC
CASSPGRLRGYTF
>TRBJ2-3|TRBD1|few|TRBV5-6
TGTGCCAGCAGCCGCACTGTTACAGGGGCACCCACAGATACGCAGTATTTT
CASSRTVTGAPTDTQYF
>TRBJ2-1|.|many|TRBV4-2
TGTGCCAGCAGAAGGGGGGGCCGCCTCTACAATGAGCAGTTCTTC
CASRRGGRLYNEQFF
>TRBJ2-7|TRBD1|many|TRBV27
TGTGCCAGCAGTCCGAGGCCGGGACAGGGGATATTCGAGCAGTACTTC
CASSPRPGQGIFEQYF
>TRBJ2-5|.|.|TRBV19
TGTGCCAGTAGTATAGGAGGGGCAGGGGAGACCCAGTACTTC
CASSIGGAGETQYF
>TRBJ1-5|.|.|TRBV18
TGTGCCAGCTCACCATGGGGGGGCTCGGATCAGCCCCAGCATTTT
CASSPWGGSDQPQHF
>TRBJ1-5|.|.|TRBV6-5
TGTGCCAGCAGTTACGGTGGGAATAGGAATCAGCCCCAGCATTTT
CASSYGGNRNQPQHF
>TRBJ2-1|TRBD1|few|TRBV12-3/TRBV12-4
TGTGCCAGCAGGGGGACAGGGTCTGAGCAGTTCTTC
CASRGTGSEQFF
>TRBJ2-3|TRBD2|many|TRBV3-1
TGTGCCAGCAGCCAAGTACGGGGGGGCCGGACAGATACGCAGTATTTT
CASSQVRGGRTDTQYF
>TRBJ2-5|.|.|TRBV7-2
TGTGCCAGCAGCTTTTTGGGGGGGCAGGAGACCCAGTACTTC
CASSFLGGQETQYF
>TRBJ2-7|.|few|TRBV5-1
TGCGCCAGCAGGGAAAGTGACGAGCAGTACTTC
CASRESDEQYF
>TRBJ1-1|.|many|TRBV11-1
TGTGCCAGCAGCTTGATCCCGGGACGGAAGAACACTGAAGCTTTCTTT
CASSLIPGRKNTEAFF
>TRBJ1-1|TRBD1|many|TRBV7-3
TGTGCCAGCAGCTTAAAGGCCCTAGGGGGCGGGAACACTGAAGCTTTCTTT
CASSLKALGGGNTEAFF
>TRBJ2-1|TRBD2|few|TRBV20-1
TGCAGTGCCAGGCGGGGGGGTATGGACAATGAGCAGTTCTTC
CSARRGGMDNEQFF
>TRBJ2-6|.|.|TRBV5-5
TGTGCCAGCACCAATCCCGGGACCAGGGGGGCCAACGTCCTGACTTTC
CASTNPGTRGANVLTF
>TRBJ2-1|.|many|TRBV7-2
TGTGCCAGCAGCTTACCGGGCGGAGAGCAGTTCTTC
CASSLPGGEQFF
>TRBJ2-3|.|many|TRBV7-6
TGTGCCAGCAGCTTAGTACCCTTGTCCACAGATACGCAGTATTTT
CASSLVPLSTDTQYF
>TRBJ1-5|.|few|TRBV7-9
TGTGCCAGCAGGAAGGGGGGCACGGATCAGCCCCAGCATTTT
CASRKGGTDQPQHF
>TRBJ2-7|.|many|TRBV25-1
TGTGCCAGCAGTTCTCGGATGGGGGAGCAGTACTTC
CASSSRMGEQYF
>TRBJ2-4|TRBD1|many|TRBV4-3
TGCGCCAGCAGCCAAGAAACAGGGGCCCACATTCAGTACTTC
CASSQETGAHIQYF
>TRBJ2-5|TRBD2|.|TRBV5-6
TGTGCCAGCACCCCACCCGGGCGGGGGAAGACCCAGTACTTC
CASTPPGRGKTQYF
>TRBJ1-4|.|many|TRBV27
TGTGCCAGCAGGATTAGGGCCTTGACTAATGAAAAACTGTTTTTT
CASRIRALTNEKLFF
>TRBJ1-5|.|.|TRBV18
TGTGTCAGCTCACCGGGGATACGCTATAGCAATCAGCCCCAGCATTTT
CVSSPGIRYSNQPQHF
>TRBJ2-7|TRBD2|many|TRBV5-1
TGCGCCAGCAGCTCCCTAGCGGGGCTTCCCGAGCAGTACTTC
CASSSLAGLPEQYF
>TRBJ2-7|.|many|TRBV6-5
TGTGCCAGCAGGTATAGTTCCGGGACTGGGGGCTACGAGCAGTACTTC
CASRYSSGTGGYEQYF
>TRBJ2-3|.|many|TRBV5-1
TGCGCCAGCAGCTTCCCGGGGGACGATACGCAGTATTTT
CASSFPGDDTQYF
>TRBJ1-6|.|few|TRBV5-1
TGCGCCAGCAGCTCCGCCGGGACCTTAACCAGCTCCTATAATTCACCCCTCCACTTT
CASSSAGTLTSSYNSPLHF
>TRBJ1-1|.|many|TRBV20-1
TGCAGTGCGAGAATTGGACAGACGGTCAACACTGAAGCTTTCTTT
CSARIGQTVNTEAFF
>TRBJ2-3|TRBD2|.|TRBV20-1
TGCAGTGCTAGAGAGGGACTAGCGGGGGCAGATACGCAGTATTTT
CSAREGLAGADTQYF
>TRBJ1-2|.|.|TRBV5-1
TGCGCCAGCAGCGAAACACTTCGGGGTGGCTACACCTTC
CASSETLRGGYTF
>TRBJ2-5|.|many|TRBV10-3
TGTGCCATCAGTGAGACTGGTGGGGAGACCCAGTACTTC
CAISETGGETQYF
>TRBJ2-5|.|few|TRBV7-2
TGTGCCAGCAGCCCGGCCGTGGCGAACTCTGCCCAGTACTTC
CASSPAVANSAQYF
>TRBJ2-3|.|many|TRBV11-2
TGTGCCAGCAGCTTCGGGCTAGATACGCAGTATTTT
CASSFGLDTQYF